This TCR beta chain was identified in a study of vaccination and CD4 T cells after COVID-19. As for the study in general: SARS-CoV-2 was confirmed by nasal swab PCR; disease was mild in fewer than ten, severe in one. Overlapping peptides of the spike proteins of SARS-CoV-2, HCoV-NL63, HCoV-OC43 and HCoV-229E were used for cell stimulation.

As regards this clonotype: Its antigen remains unidentified.

As to treatment: 10-day PBMC culture with coronavirus spike peptide pools or control peptides (ViraFEST assay). Using peptide pools, antigen-specific T cells were expanded in ViraFEST before TCRs were sequenced. Scientists separated out CD4+ T cells through negative selection following 10 days in culture. Between the trimmed V and J ends, which lost 6 bases and 3 bases, there was a span of 12 bases. The CDR3 length is 14 residues. Oncomine TCR Beta short-read sequencing was applied to DNA from cultured CD4+ T cells. TCRdb redid the calling of the PCR reads with MiXCR, one entry per CDR3 protein. In the table there are 20,000 to 25,000 distinct CDR3 sequences, roughly two fifths of which are singletons.

Sequencing used CD4+ T cells from blood, cultured in vitro, obtained before SARS-CoV-2 vaccination. The clonotype comes from a human donor who had recovered from COVID-19. The chain carries TRBV12-3 or TRBV12-4 and TRBJ1-5; possibly TRBD1 for D (5 bases). The CDR3 DNA follows: TGTGCCAGCAGCTCCGGCAGGGCCAATCAGCCCCAGCATTTT. As protein: CASSSGRANQPQHF.